This paragraph reports one TCR beta chain. Its antigen is not identified. The ends lost 3 bases at V and 7 bases at J; junction bases unmatched: 12. CDR3 length: 16 residues. Germline V lookup: CDR1 MDHEN, CDR2 SYDVKM. In the PCR, 60 Vbeta and 13 Jbeta primers were used. As originally analysed: Later, an analysis found roughly 80 million unique TCR beta chains, and 9.5 million to 12 million of these were shared. TCRdb's table, derived via immunoSEQ multiplex PCR, lists solely in-frame clones and lacks some. Clone size and the V and J calls come from that table; the DNA yielded D and trimming. The table lists 190,000 or so clones, with roughly 0.7% in the top ten. The data derive from a study of cytomegalovirus exposure and HLA in healthy donors. Regarding the study as a whole: In a later analysis, a missense DCLRE1C variant was linked to TCR beta V- and J-gene trimming.

Input material: PBMCs. The receptor comes from a boy between 10 and 17 years old in good health and CMV-seronegative. The genes are TRBV28 and TRBJ1-2; 9 nucleotides align to TRBD1. The CDR3 is CASSFVSTGQGSGYTF. In nucleotides, the CDR3 is TGTGCCAGCAGTTTCGTCTCAACGGGACAGGGCTCTGGCTACACCTTC.